This T cell receptor (beta chain) was obtained from a study of blood T cell repertoires in COVID-19. As for the study in general: Italy, Spain and the United States were the sources of the convalescent and acute COVID-19 samples. PBMCs, B-cell-depleted T cells, or T cells were the source of the cDNA or gDNA that made up the material.

Germline V gene sequence: CDR1 MDHEN, CDR2 SYDVKM. Losses at the gene ends were 7 bases for V and 5 bases for J; bases not matched to a gene: 3. This CDR3 is 13 amino acids long. Per the study methods: Quantification of nucleated cells was approximated via reference gene primer amplification. Assay: immunoSEQ multiplex PCR; the TCRdb copy retains only in-frame clones and omits some. V and J calls and clone size follow that table, whereas D and trimming were derived from the DNA. The sample consists of about 36,000 clones, about 83% of them appearing once. J is TRBJ1-4 and V is TRBV28; 8 positions match TRBD1. The source material was peripheral blood. The sequence came from a man aged 55-75 years with active COVID-19. The CDR3 region is CASTGGGNEKLFF. The CDR3 nucleotides read TGTGCCAGCACAGGGGGCGGCAATGAAAAACTGTTTTTT.